This T cell receptor (beta chain) was identified in a study of T cell changes during pregnancy in multiple sclerosis (dated by TCRdb to the late 2010s). Turning to the overall study: The study examined how the T cell repertoire changed over the course of pregnancy in women with multiple sclerosis.

The germline V gene encodes CDR1 GTSNPN and CDR2 SVGIG (reference sequence). The CDR3 numbers 13 residues from cysteine through phenylalanine. Solely the CDR3 DNA is kept, with 39 bases framed from the first base. V gives up 4 bases and J gives up 4 bases, and the segment between their germline ends measures 13 bases. The library was prepared using the immunoSEQ multiplex PCR assay. The table was pulled from immuneACCESS by TCRdb, which kept in-frame rearrangements only. Such tables lose some clones; where checked, under half of the loss comes from unresolved V genes, and the rest has no known cause. The sample includes roughly 100,000 clones, with about nine tenths observed a single time. 1.5% to 2% of the sample is in the top ten clones. Comments on this clone: Its antigen is still unknown. Within one base of it there is no much larger clone, and no base qualities were kept.

This chain is built from TRBV30 and TRBJ1-2; TRBD1 is possibly the D segment (5 matching bases). This sequence was found in a female donor with multiple sclerosis, enrolled in a pregnancy study. The sample here was peripheral blood, taken after pregnancy. The encoded CDR3 is CAWTGRLPYGYTF. The DNA reads TGTGCCTGGACAGGGAGGCTTCCCTATGGCTACACCTTC.